The rows below give T cell receptor beta chains drawn from one sample of a study of cytomegalovirus exposure and HLA in healthy donors. This table comes from immunoSEQ multiplex PCR, and its TCRdb copy is limited to in-frame clones, with some not included. There are about 160,000 clones in the sample; more than 65% occur only once, and around 1.3% lies in the top ten. The sample consisted of PBMCs. The receptors here all came from a man in his fifties or sixties in good health and CMV-seropositive. Both conserved end residues are part of each CDR3. D genes are given only for firm matches. For some rows the clone size is stated as once, few or many, or as a class when expanded; others skip it.

CDR3 protein: CSVETGLGIEQFF
CDR3 DNA: TGCAGCGTTGAGACGGGACTAGGAATTGAGCAGTTCTTC
J gene: TRBJ2-1
D gene: TRBD2
V gene: TRBV29-1
clone size: -

CDR3 protein: CAWLRLAGAGELFF
CDR3 DNA: TGTGCCTGGCTAAGACTAGCGGGAGCCGGGGAGCTGTTTTTT
J gene: TRBJ2-2
D gene: TRBD2
V gene: TRBV30
clone size: -

CDR3 protein: CASSLGGRNSPLHF
CDR3 DNA: TGTGCCAGCAGTTTGGGGGGAAGGAATTCACCCCTCCACTTT
J gene: TRBJ1-6
D gene: -
V gene: TRBV28
clone size: -

CDR3 protein: CASSQERGWYYGYTF
CDR3 DNA: TGTGCCAGCAGCCAAGAGAGAGGGTGGTACTATGGCTACACCTTC
J gene: TRBJ1-2
D gene: -
V gene: TRBV4-2
clone size: -

CDR3 protein: CASSPYWNTGELFF
CDR3 DNA: TGCGCCAGCAGCCCTTACTGGAACACCGGGGAGCTGTTTTTT
J gene: TRBJ2-2
D gene: -
V gene: TRBV4-1
clone size: -

CDR3 protein: CASTLTSGRARGTGELFF
CDR3 DNA: TGTGCCAGCACCCTGACTAGCGGGAGGGCCCGTGGTACCGGGGAGCTGTTTTTT
J gene: TRBJ2-2
D gene: TRBD2
V gene: TRBV6-4
clone size: -

CDR3 protein: CSVRGSSYNEQFF
CDR3 DNA: TGCAGCGTGAGGGGGAGCTCCTACAATGAGCAGTTCTTC
J gene: TRBJ2-1
D gene: -
V gene: TRBV29-1
clone size: once

CDR3 protein: CASSVTGIGGEQFF
CDR3 DNA: TGCGCCAGCAGCGTCACAGGAATCGGTGGTGAGCAGTTCTTC
J gene: TRBJ2-1
D gene: -
V gene: TRBV5-1
clone size: -

CDR3 protein: CASSFAGGRSYEQYF
CDR3 DNA: TGTGCCAGCAGCTTCGCGGGGGGGCGCTCCTACGAGCAGTACTTC
J gene: TRBJ2-7
D gene: TRBD2
V gene: TRBV5-6
clone size: -

CDR3 protein: CASSPSPGTGNTIYF
CDR3 DNA: TGTGCCAGCAGCCCAAGTCCCGGGACAGGAAACACCATATATTTT
J gene: TRBJ1-3
D gene: -
V gene: TRBV9
clone size: once

CDR3 protein: CASSTTGTNQPQHF
CDR3 DNA: TGTGCCAGTAGTACGACAGGAACTAATCAGCCCCAGCATTTT
J gene: TRBJ1-5
D gene: -
V gene: TRBV19
clone size: -

CDR3 protein: CASSLGTSSGGFQETQYF
CDR3 DNA: TGTGCCAGCAGCTTGGGTACCTCTAGCGGGGGGTTCCAAGAGACCCAGTACTTC
J gene: TRBJ2-5
D gene: TRBD2
V gene: TRBV7-8
clone size: -

CDR3 protein: CASSPPTSAGEQYF
CDR3 DNA: TGCGCCAGCAGCCCTCCCACTAGCGCGGGAGAGCAGTACTTC
J gene: TRBJ2-7
D gene: TRBD2
V gene: TRBV4-1
clone size: -

CDR3 protein: CAISHLQGNTEAFF
CDR3 DNA: TGTGCCATCAGTCACTTACAGGGGAACACTGAAGCTTTCTTT
J gene: TRBJ1-1
D gene: -
V gene: TRBV10-3
clone size: -

CDR3 protein: CASSLAQHRGPYEQYF
CDR3 DNA: TGTGCCAGCAGCTTGGCCCAACACAGGGGGCCTTACGAGCAGTACTTC
J gene: TRBJ2-7
D gene: TRBD1
V gene: TRBV5-6
clone size: -

CDR3 protein: CASRPTGGSGKDTQYF
CDR3 DNA: TGTGCCAGCAGGCCAACCGGGGGTAGCGGGAAGGATACGCAGTATTTT
J gene: TRBJ2-3
D gene: TRBD2
V gene: TRBV5-6
clone size: once

CDR3 protein: CASTPYVSSYNEQFF
CDR3 DNA: TGTGCCAGCACCCCCTACGTGAGCTCCTACAATGAGCAGTTCTTC
J gene: TRBJ2-1
D gene: -
V gene: TRBV14
clone size: -

CDR3 protein: CASSRLAGQGGPYTF
CDR3 DNA: TGCGCCAGCAGCCGTCTTGCGGGACAGGGGGGTCCCTACACCTTC
J gene: TRBJ1-2
D gene: TRBD1
V gene: TRBV4-3
clone size: -